The 21 T cell receptor beta chains below come from one sample, sequenced in a study of T-cell memory formation after mild COVID-19. TCRdb itself ran the 5' RACE reads through MiXCR, one entry per CDR3 protein. The data hold some 350,000 distinct CDR3 sequences, with around 15% observed a single time. Sequencing was done on a sample of PBMCs or a T cell subset sorted from them (not recorded which). These receptors all stem from a young man who had mild COVID-19 (a few samples of this study predate the infection). Cell type and time point are not known.

A few counts support this clonotype. V is TRBV25-1 and J is TRBJ1-5; D not resolved. Germline CDR1 is MGHDK and CDR2 is SYGVNS. V shed 6 bases and J shed 4 bases, with 10 bases lying between them. This CDR3 has 13 amino acids. The CDR3 DNA reads as TGTGCCAGCAGAGAGGCAGAGAATCAGCCCCAGCATTTT. Translation gives CASREAENQPQHF. Complete variable domain (other parts from reference TRBV25-1 and TRBJ1-5): EADIYQTPRYLVIGTGKKITLECSQTMGHDKMYWYQQDPGMELHLIHYSYGVNSTEKGDLSSESTVSRIRTEHFPLTLESARPSHTSQYLCASREAENQPQHFGDGTRLSIL.

The rearrangement uses TRBV7-2 and TRBJ2-5; D call uncertain. The CDR3 contains 14 residues. V lost 6 bases, J lost 3 bases, and 14 bases lay in between. CDR1 is SGHTA, CDR2 FQGNSA, per germline. This CDR3 is CASSSRRSKETQYF. The CDR3 nucleotides read TGTGCCAGCAGTTCCCGGCGGTCCAAAGAGACCCAGTACTTC. The full variable domain, with the rest looked up from reference TRBV7-2 and TRBJ2-5, is GAGVSQSPSNKVTEKGKDVELRCDPISGHTALYWYRQSLGQGLEFLIYFQGNSAPDKSGLPSDRFSAERTGGSVSTLTIQRTQQEDSAVYLCASSSRRSKETQYFGPGTRLLVL.

The CDR3 region is CASSRTSGGRGTGELFF. For the CDR3, the DNA is TGTGCCAGCAGCCGGACTAGCGGGGGTAGGGGCACCGGGGAGCTGTTTTTT. V usage is TRBV9 and J usage is TRBJ2-2; 13 bases map to TRBD2. Germline CDR1 and CDR2: SGDLS and YYNGEE. The V segment lost 4 bases and the J segment 4 bases; nucleotides outside the gene matches: 7. The CDR3 runs 17 residues.

This chain uses TRBV12-3 or TRBV12-4 with TRBJ1-1; 7 positions agree with TRBD1. The ends lost 5 bases at V and 1 base at J; junction bases unmatched: 4. This CDR3 region has 14 residues. Here the CDR3 reads CASSDRVRNTEAFF. The CDR3 nucleotides read TGTGCCAGCAGTGACAGGGTGCGGAACACTGAAGCTTTCTTT.

This clonotype was observed many times. The chain uses TRBV12-3 or TRBV12-4 and TRBJ2-7; D could derive from TRBD1 or TRBD2 (5 bases each). This CDR3 has 14 residues. Trimming stripped 3 bases from V and 6 bases from J, with 15 bases between. The CDR3 is CASSFRDGPREQYF. The DNA for the CDR3 is TGTGCCAGCAGTTTTCGGGACGGGCCCCGCGAGCAGTACTTC.

In this sample, this clonotype turned up a few times. The chain has TRBV20-1 and TRBJ2-3; 7 nucleotides align to TRBD2. Trimming cost V 3 bases and J 0 bases; bases outside gene matches: 6. The CDR3 has 15 residues. CDR1 DFQATT and CDR2 SNEGSKA come from the germline V gene (reference sequence). The CDR3 loop reads CSARRTTSSTDTQYF. The CDR3 coding sequence is TGCAGTGCTAGGCGGACGACTAGCAGCACAGATACGCAGTATTTT.

CDR3 residues: CASSRVGGYNEQFF. CDR3 nucleotides: TGCGCCAGCAGCCGGGTAGGGGGCTACAATGAGCAGTTCTTC. The chain couples TRBV5-1 to TRBJ2-1, with D possibly TRBD1 on 6 matching bases. The CDR3 runs 14 residues. Between the trimmed V and J ends, which lost 4 bases and 3 bases, there was a span of 11 bases. Germline V gene data show CDR1 as SGHRS and CDR2 as YFSETQ.

This clonotype was seen ten or more times. The CDR3 DNA sequence: TGTGCCAGCAGCTTGTGGGGGACTACTCAAGAGACCCAGTACTTC. Translation gives CASSLWGTTQETQYF. The rearrangement links TRBV11-1 to TRBJ2-5, with 7 bases lining up with TRBD2. Unmatched junction bases numbered 6, after V lost 3 bases and J lost 2 bases. The length of the CDR3 is 15 residues. Germline CDR1 reads SGHAT; CDR2 reads FQDESV (reference sequence).

V gene TRBV2 combines with J gene TRBJ2-7; D assignment may be TRBD1 or TRBD2 (7 bases each). Trimming shortened V by 5 bases and J by 4 bases, and 18 bases separated the two germline ends. The length of the CDR3 is 15 residues. CDR1 is SNHLY and CDR2 is FYNNEI in the germline V gene. The CDR3 loop reads CASSQGGGGGYEQYV. The CDR3 nucleotides read TGTGCCAGCAGTCAAGGGGGCGGCGGGGGTTACGAGCAGTACGTC.

Ten or more counts support this clonotype. The rearrangement links TRBV29-1 to TRBJ2-1; 10 bases are a match to TRBD1. CDR3 length: 13 amino acids. V shed 6 bases and J 6 bases; nucleotides not matched to a gene: 5. Looked up from germline, CDR1 is SQVTM and CDR2 is ANQGSEA. The CDR3: CSVKTGGPNEQFF. The CDR3 bases are TGCAGCGTCAAGACAGGGGGCCCCAATGAGCAGTTCTTC.

There are a few counts of this clonotype. The rearrangement uses TRBV20-1 and TRBJ2-3; the D is unclear. Germline V gives CDR1 DFQATT, CDR2 SNEGSKA (reference sequence). The CDR3 runs 12 residues. Trimming cost V 3 bases and J 10 bases, with 14 bases left between them. The CDR3 nucleotides are TGCAGTGCTAGCTCGACCAGCCGGGCGCAGTATTTT. This gives the protein CSASSTSRAQYF.

This clonotype was picked up a small number of times. V gene TRBV6-6 combines with J gene TRBJ2-7, with D perhaps TRBD1 (6 bases). The CDR3 is 14 amino acids. Germline CDR1 is MNHNY and CDR2 is SVGAGI (reference sequence). Between the trimmed V and J ends, which lost 6 bases and 3 bases, there was a span of 15 bases. Here the CDR3 DNA reads TGTGCCAGCAGACCGCAGGGGCCGTACTACGAGCAGTACTTC. Protein: CASRPQGPYYEQYF.

The chain carries TRBV4-2 and TRBJ2-1; the D call may be TRBD1 or TRBD2 (6 bases each). Per the germline V gene, CDR1 is LGHNA and CDR2 is YNFKEQ. CDR3 size: 13 residues. Trimming cost V 4 bases and J 10 bases, with 14 bases left between them. CDR3 DNA sequence: TGTGCCAGCAGCCCCGCCCTCGGGGGCGAGCAGTTCTTC. Residues: CASSPALGGEQFF.

The chain joins TRBV20-1 to TRBJ2-3; D possibly corresponds to TRBD1 (5 bases). The V gene lost 6 bases and the J gene lost 1 base, with 8 bases spanning the gap. Germline V CDR1 and CDR2: DFQATT, SNEGSKA (reference sequence). The CDR3 has 12 residues. The CDR3 coding sequence is TGCAGTGCCAGGGTAGGCACAGATACGCAGTATTTT. Amino acid sequence: CSARVGTDTQYF.

V and J are TRBV5-7 and TRBJ2-5; TRBD2 matches at 11 bases. TRBV5-7 is sorted into the ORF group, with uncertain function. This CDR3 is 19 amino acids long. With 2 bases clipped from V and 2 bases from J, the junction kept 14 bases outside the gene matches. The CDR3 DNA sequence: TGTGCCAGCAGCTTTGAACTAGCGGGGGCCACTACGATACAAGAGACCCAGTACTTC. It is translated as CASSFELAGATTIQETQYF.

The V call is TRBV5-6, the J call TRBJ2-5; D uncertain. V gave up 3 bases and J gave up 1 base, with 10 bases separating them. CDR1 is SGHDT and CDR2 is YYEEEE in the germline V gene. The CDR3 is 14 amino acids. Here the CDR3 DNA reads TGTGCCAGCAGCTGGTGGGTGCGCCAAGAGACCCAGTACTTC. The encoded protein is CASSWWVRQETQYF.

This clonotype was picked up a small number of times. This chain links TRBV7-3 with TRBJ1-2; 7 bases agree with TRBD1. The germline V gene encodes CDR1 SGHTA and CDR2 FQGTGA. This CDR3 spans 13 amino acids. V was clipped by 6 bases and J by 7 bases; unmatched bases: 8. CDR3 coding DNA: TGTGCCAGCAGTCGGGACAGTTCGTCTGGCTACACCTTC. Its translation is CASSRDSSSGYTF.

The chain combines TRBV12-3 or TRBV12-4 with TRBJ2-5; D uncertain. The CDR3 is made up of 14 amino acids. V lost 6 bases, J lost 1 base, and 12 bases lay in between. CDR3 DNA sequence: TGTGCCAGCAGCCTTGATACCCTCCAAGAGACCCAGTACTTC. Translating gives CASSLDTLQETQYF.

In its sample, this clonotype was seen a few times. The chain links TRBV7-9 to TRBJ2-2; no definite D call. This CDR3 is 13 amino acids long. In germline, CDR1 is SEHNR, CDR2 FQNEAQ (reference sequence). V was clipped by 5 bases and J by 7 bases, with 11 bases between them. The CDR3 nucleotides read TGTGCCAGCAGCCCACAGCCAAGCGGGGAGCTGTTTTTT. The encoded protein is CASSPQPSGELFF.

The V gene is TRBV5-4, the J gene TRBJ2-7; tentative D call: TRBD1 (6 bases). This CDR3 comprises 14 residues. The germline V gene has CDR1 SGHNT and CDR2 YYREEE (reference sequence). Deletions cut 2 bases from V and 5 bases from J, with 14 bases between. Here the CDR3 reads CASSFGPGVNEQYF. CDR3 sequence (DNA): TGTGCCAGCAGCTTCGGTCCAGGGGTGAACGAGCAGTACTTC.

This clonotype was detected a few times. This chain connects TRBV6-5 to TRBJ1-1; D remains unclear. The CDR3 spans 13 residues. Germline values: CDR1 MNHEY, CDR2 SVGAGI. V gave up 6 bases and J gave up 5 bases, with 13 bases separating them. Written as DNA, the CDR3 is TGTGCCAGCAGCCCCTTTGCGGAAACTGAAGCTTTCTTT. Protein: CASSPFAETEAFF.